Presented here are 18 T cell receptor beta chains from one specimen sequenced in a study of CD8 T cells in ankylosing spondylitis. TCRdb reanalysed the 5' RACE reads using MiXCR and keeps one entry per CDR3 protein. The repertoire consists of around 250,000 distinct CDR3 sequences, with 32% occurring once and the leading ten covering roughly 4.2%. The sequenced material came from blood, either unsorted or a sorted T cell fraction (not recorded which). These receptors all come from a male donor with ankylosing spondylitis or in good health (not recorded which).

This clonotype was recorded a few times. The chain joins TRBV14 to TRBJ1-2, with D hard to call. The germline gives CDR1 SGHDN, CDR2 FVKESK. With 4 bases removed from V and 4 bases from J, the gap between germline ends came to 7 bases. The CDR3 is 12 amino acids. CDR3 bases: TGTGCCAGCAGCCCGTCGAGCTATGGCTACACCTTC. Translating it yields CASSPSSYGYTF. The entire variable domain, with the rest obtained from reference TRBV14 and TRBJ1-2, is as follows: EAGVTQFPSHSVIEKGQTVTLRCDPISGHDNLYWYRRVMGKEIKFLLHFVKESKQDESGMPNNRFLAERTGGTYSTLKVQPAELEDSGVYFCASSPSSYGYTFGSGTRLTVV.

This rearrangement joins TRBV10-3 to TRBJ2-1; TRBD1 might be the D (6 bases). Deletions cut 3 bases from V and 7 bases from J, with 7 bases between. The CDR3 consists of 12 residues. Germline V gene sequence: CDR1 ENHRY, CDR2 SYGVKD. The CDR3 DNA sequence: TGTGCCATCAGTGACAGGGGTAATGAGCAGTTCTTC. Its protein product is CAISDRGNEQFF.

This clonotype has more than one count but fewer than ten. The chain recombines TRBV20-1 with TRBJ2-3, with TRBD2 matching 8 bases. CDR1 and CDR2 (germline): DFQATT, SNEGSKA (reference sequence). This CDR3 comprises 15 residues. Trimming removed 0 bases from V and 4 bases from J; junction bases left unmatched: 6. This CDR3 is CSARDYVAGSDTQYF. CDR3 coding DNA: TGCAGTGCTAGAGATTATGTAGCGGGGTCAGATACGCAGTATTTT.

The chain combines TRBV29-1 with TRBJ2-3; the D gene is possibly TRBD2 (6 bases). The CDR3 has 14 amino acids. V lost 3 bases and J 4 bases, leaving 14 bases between the germline ends. Per germline, CDR1 SQVTM and CDR2 ANQGSEA. This chain's CDR3 is CSVERGSVPDTQYF. Here the CDR3 DNA reads TGCAGCGTTGAGCGGGGTTCTGTTCCAGATACGCAGTATTTT.

The rearrangement links TRBV18 to TRBJ2-3, with D perhaps matching TRBD1 (6 bases). Per the germline V gene, CDR1 is KGHSH and CDR2 is LQKENI. The V end lost 6 bases, the J end lost 4 bases, and 11 bases lay between the germline ends. This CDR3 region has 13 residues. CDR3 coding DNA: TGTGCCAGCTCGTCAGGGGTAGCAGATACGCAGTATTTT. Translated, it gives CASSSGVADTQYF.

The chain couples TRBV20-1 to TRBJ2-7, with TRBD1 matching 9 bases. The CDR3 spans 15 residues. J lost 0 bases, V lost 5 bases, and 8 bases had no gene match. Germline CDR1 reads DFQATT; CDR2 reads SNEGSKA (reference sequence). The CDR3 DNA is TGCAGTGCTTTCCGGACAGGGGACTTCTCCTACGAGCAGTACTTC. Its translation is CSAFRTGDFSYEQYF.

V gene TRBV5-1 combines with J gene TRBJ2-3, with no clear D. The CDR3 length is 12 residues. Trimming removed 3 bases at V and 5 bases at J, with 7 bases between. Germline CDR1 SGHRS, CDR2 YFSETQ. CDR3 protein: CASSYTGDTQYF. CDR3 DNA: TGCGCCAGCAGCTACACCGGAGATACGCAGTATTTT.

This chain joins TRBV6-1 and TRBJ2-2, with 7 bases matching TRBD1. J lost 6 bases, V lost 6 bases, and 7 bases had no gene match. Germline V CDR1 and CDR2: MNHNS, SASEGT. CDR3 size: 14 residues. CDR3 coding DNA: TGTGCCAGCAGCCAGGACAGGATCGCCGGGGAGCTGTTTTTT. Translated, it gives CASSQDRIAGELFF.

CDR3 bases: TGTGCCATCAGTGATCCTCCCGCAGGAGAAGGCTACACCTTC. It translates to CAISDPPAGEGYTF. This chain joins TRBV10-3 and TRBJ1-2, with D unclear. The germline V gene encodes CDR1 ENHRY and CDR2 SYGVKD. The CDR3 is 14 residues long. V was clipped by 3 bases and J by 8 bases, with 16 bases between them.

The V gene is TRBV29-1, the J gene TRBJ2-7; a possible D gene is TRBD2 (5 bases). The germline CDR1 and CDR2 sequences are SQVTM and ANQGSEA. The CDR3 totals 14 residues. Trimming left V 4 bases short and J 0 bases short, with 13 bases between. CDR3 amino acids: CSVVPDSPSYEQYF. CDR3 DNA sequence: TGCAGCGTTGTGCCGGACTCTCCCTCCTACGAGCAGTACTTC.

The J gene is TRBJ2-3, the V gene TRBV12-3 or TRBV12-4; 8 nucleotides line up with TRBD1. CDR3 length: 16 residues. The V segment lost 6 bases and the J segment 1 base; nucleotides outside the gene matches: 9. CDR3 in amino acids: CASRPRGRGGTDTQYF. CDR3 bases: TGTGCCAGCAGACCCAGGGGGCGAGGTGGCACAGATACGCAGTATTTT.

This chain uses TRBV12-3 or TRBV12-4 with TRBJ2-7; 8 nucleotides agree with TRBD1. This CDR3 has 11 residues. CDR3 in DNA: TGTGCGATCGGACAGGGCTACGAGCAGTACTTC. Encoded protein: CAIGQGYEQYF.

This clonotype was recorded a few times. The chain is built from TRBV6-5 and TRBJ2-7; 10 bases are a match to TRBD1. Germline lookup yields CDR1 MNHEY and CDR2 SVGAGI. The CDR3 length is 15 residues. Unmatched junction bases numbered 1, after V lost 0 bases and J lost 2 bases. CDR3: CASSYSDRGAYEQYF. Here the CDR3 DNA reads TGTGCCAGCAGTTACTCGGACAGGGGGGCCTACGAGCAGTACTTC.

This clonotype has more than one count but fewer than ten. The rearrangement uses TRBV29-1 and TRBJ2-1; the match to TRBD1 covers 7 bases. The CDR3 is made up of 12 amino acids. V was clipped by 5 bases and J by 4 bases; unmatched bases: 2. CDR1 SQVTM and CDR2 ANQGSEA come from the germline V gene. CDR3 bases: TGCAGCGTTAGGGGACAGTACAATGAGCAGTTCTTC. It codes for CSVRGQYNEQFF.

The CDR3 bases are TGCAGTGCTCTCCGGGACAGTGTTTCCTACGAGCAGTACTTC. This translates into CSALRDSVSYEQYF. V is TRBV20-1 and J is TRBJ2-7; TRBD1 matches 7 bases. This CDR3 spans 14 amino acids. Germline V gene lookup returns CDR1 DFQATT and CDR2 SNEGSKA (reference sequence). V lost 5 bases, J lost 1 base, and 8 bases stayed unmatched.

V and J are TRBV5-6 and TRBJ2-5; D unclear. The germline V gene has CDR1 SGHDT and CDR2 YYEEEE. This CDR3 has 14 amino acids. The germline V and J ends were trimmed by 4 bases and 1 base, with 11 bases remaining between them. CDR3 DNA sequence: TGTGCCAGCAGCAACATCCTCGCCCAAGAGACCCAGTACTTC. Its protein product is CASSNILAQETQYF.

V gene TRBV12-3 or TRBV12-4 combines with J gene TRBJ1-6, with 7 positions matching TRBD1. V was clipped by 3 bases and J by 9 bases; unmatched bases: 8. The CDR3 has 15 residues. CDR3 amino acids: CASSFGGQSISPLHF. The CDR3 DNA sequence: TGTGCCAGCAGTTTTGGGGGACAGTCGATTTCACCCCTCCACTTT.

A single count supports this clonotype. The gene calls are TRBV20-1 and TRBJ2-2, with a tentative D call TRBD2 (5 bases). Trimming removed 6 bases at V and 6 bases at J, with 11 bases between. Per germline, CDR1 DFQATT and CDR2 SNEGSKA (reference sequence). The CDR3 totals 12 residues. CDR3 coding DNA: TGCAGTGCCCCGGGGTGGGCCGGGGAGCTGTTTTTT. As protein: CSAPGWAGELFF.